This T cell receptor beta chain is from a study of shared clonotypes between healthy human individuals. CDR3 length equals 15 residues. CDR1 and CDR2 from the germline V gene are SGHTA and FQGNSA. The V segment lost 5 bases and the J segment 6 bases; nucleotides outside the gene matches: 4. Points on this clone: The antigen remains unidentified.

At a deep level, the assay was run. The table came from immunoSEQ multiplex PCR; TCRdb's copy has only in-frame clones and leaves some out. Of approximately 350,000 clones in the sample, 90% to 97% were seen once. General observations from the study: With a few donors compared, 5% to 5.5% of naive CD4 clonotypes were shared.

The clonotype was recovered from a man aged 30 to 39 in good health. The sequenced sample consisted of memory CD8+ T cells sorted from blood. Indicated subset: CD45RO+ cells pooled with CCR7-negative TemRA cells. V is TRBV7-2 and J is TRBJ2-3, with 14 bases identical to TRBD2. In DNA form, the CDR3 reads TGTGCCAGCAGCCCGGGACTAGCGGGAGTGGATACGCAGTATTTT. As protein: CASSPGLAGVDTQYF.